This T cell receptor beta chain was profiled in a study of long-term antiretroviral therapy in people with HIV. As regards this clone: Its antigen is unknown.

General observations from the study: Diversity increased after ART yet remained lower than in transplant donor controls. Information on adherence to ART, viral resistance or therapy changes was unavailable.

The assay used was immunoSEQ (version v3.0), run at survey level. The method was immunoSEQ multiplex PCR; TCRdb's version includes in-frame clones alone and lacks a portion of them. This sample has more than 35,000 clones, with roughly 95% found just once. The germline CDR1 and CDR2 sequences are GTSNPN and SVGIG (reference sequence). The CDR3 consists of 14 residues. Germline trimming cut 5 bases from V and 11 bases from J; bases unmatched to any gene: 15. Only United States sites treated participants with HIV. V usage is TRBV30 and J usage is TRBJ1-5; the match to TRBD1 covers 7 bases. This clonotype originated in a woman aged 50 to 60 with HIV. The specimen comprised unsorted PBMCs, sampled 3.7 years after starting antiretroviral therapy. The CDR3: CAWGPGGGRLAQHF. The CDR3 nucleotides read TGTGCCTGGGGCCCAGGAGGGGGCCGCCTCGCCCAGCATTTT.